The 26 T cell receptor beta chains below all came from one sample that was sequenced in a study of blood T cell repertoires in COVID-19. The data were produced by immunoSEQ multiplex PCR, yet TCRdb's version contains in-frame clones alone and is incomplete. The sample holds about 300,000 clones, 85% to 90% seen once. The source material was peripheral blood. The receptor source for this set is a woman aged 25 to 39 with COVID-19, enrolled during active disease.

The chain joins TRBV28 to TRBJ1-6; no definite D call. V was pared by 7 bases and J by 8 bases, with 18 bases between. In germline, CDR1 is MDHEN, CDR2 SYDVKM. This CDR3 spans 15 amino acids. The CDR3: CASKPRTPWDSPLHF. CDR3 DNA: TGTGCCAGCAAGCCACGGACTCCTTGGGATTCACCCCTCCACTTT.

The chain combines TRBV28 with TRBJ2-2; D uncertain. In germline, CDR1 is MDHEN, CDR2 SYDVKM. V gave up 6 bases and J gave up 4 bases, with 3 bases separating them. The CDR3 consists of 11 residues. DNA for the CDR3: TGTGCCAGCAGCCGCACCGGGGAGCTGTTTTTT. Residues: CASSRTGELFF.

This clone was recorded a few times. The chain links TRBV20-1 to TRBJ1-2; tentative D call: TRBD1 (6 bases). Germline lookup yields CDR1 DFQATT and CDR2 SNEGSKA (reference sequence). The CDR3 length is 10 residues. Trimming removed 6 bases at V and 8 bases at J, with 10 bases between. The CDR3 loop reads CSAGGRGYTF. The CDR3 bases are TGCAGTGCAGGGGGTCGGGGCTACACCTTC.

V usage is TRBV7-2 and J usage is TRBJ2-3; perhaps TRBD1 as D (6 bases). This CDR3 has 15 amino acids. Per the germline V gene, CDR1 is SGHTA and CDR2 is FQGNSA. With 7 bases removed from V and 2 bases from J, the gap between germline ends came to 16 bases. The chain's CDR3 is CASTQDSLPTDTQYF. The CDR3 DNA reads TGTGCCAGCACACAGGACAGTCTCCCCACAGATACGCAGTATTTT.

This rearrangement joins TRBV24-1 to TRBJ1-6; maybe TRBD1 (6 bases). Per germline, CDR1 KGHDR and CDR2 SFDVKD. The CDR3 runs to 14 residues. The germline V and J ends were trimmed by 5 bases and 6 bases, with 10 bases remaining between them. The CDR3 DNA sequence: TGTGCCACCAGTGCAACAGGGTTTAATTCACCCCTCCACTTT. Its translation: CATSATGFNSPLHF.

This clone has a single count. This sequence joins TRBV7-9 and TRBJ2-7; 8 positions agree with TRBD2. With V trimmed by 3 bases and J by 4 bases, 8 bases remained unmatched. CDR3 length: 15 amino acids. Germline lookup yields CDR1 SEHNR and CDR2 FQNEAQ (reference sequence). The CDR3 sequence is CASSLGGTSTYEQYF. The CDR3 coding sequence is TGTGCCAGCAGCTTGGGGGGGACTAGTACTTACGAGCAGTACTTC.

This CDR3 reads CASSSATETSGNTIYF. The CDR3 DNA sequence: TGTGCCAGCAGTTCCGCGACAGAGACCTCTGGAAACACCATATATTTT. The chain employs TRBV7-9 and TRBJ1-3, with D possibly TRBD1 on 5 matching bases. Germline loops: CDR1 SEHNR, CDR2 FQNEAQ (reference sequence). V was shortened by 6 bases and J by 0 bases, with 15 bases between the two germline ends. CDR3 length equals 16 residues.

As DNA, the CDR3 is TGTGCCAGCTCACCTCAGGGACACCTCTACGAGCAGTACTTC. Translating gives CASSPQGHLYEQYF. This rearrangement joins TRBV18 to TRBJ2-7; possible D gene TRBD1, 6 bases. The CDR3 is 14 residues long. Between the trimmed V and J ends, which lost 3 bases and 3 bases, there was a span of 12 bases. Germline V gene lookup returns CDR1 KGHSH and CDR2 LQKENI. Full variable domain (remainder filled in from reference TRBV18 and TRBJ2-7): NAGVMQNPRHLVRRRGQEARLRCSPMKGHSHVYWYRQLPEEGLKFMVYLQKENIIDESGMPKERFSAEFPKEGPSILRIQQVVRGDSAAYFCASSPQGHLYEQYFGPGTRLTVT.

The CDR3, as DNA: TGTGCCAGCAATGCGATCGGGACAGGGGTAGGGGAAAAACTGTTTTTT. Its protein product is CASNAIGTGVGEKLFF. The rearrangement uses TRBV28 and TRBJ1-4; 10 bases agree with TRBD1. The length of the CDR3 is 16 residues. Germline CDR1 MDHEN, CDR2 SYDVKM. The V segment lost 7 bases and the J segment 8 bases; nucleotides outside the gene matches: 13. Using reference TRBV28 and TRBJ1-4 for the parts outside the CDR3, the full variable domain is DVKVTQSSRYLVKRTGEKVFLECVQDMDHENMFWYRQDPGLGLRLIYFSYDVKMKEKGDIPEGYSVSREKKERFSLILESASTNQTSMYLCASNAIGTGVGEKLFFGSGTQLSVL.

The rearrangement links TRBV7-9 to TRBJ2-3; 9 positions agree with TRBD1. The CDR3 is made up of 16 amino acids. With 3 bases clipped from V and 0 bases from J, the junction kept 4 bases outside the gene matches. Germline lookup yields CDR1 SEHNR and CDR2 FQNEAQ (reference sequence). CDR3: CASSFGTGLSTDTQYF. CDR3 DNA: TGTGCCAGCAGCTTCGGGACAGGGCTTAGCACAGATACGCAGTATTTT.

V is TRBV19 and J is TRBJ2-1, with D possibly matching TRBD2 (5 bases). Germline lookup yields CDR1 LNHDA and CDR2 SQIVND (reference sequence). The V end was cut by 0 bases, the J end by 2 bases, with 8 bases between. The CDR3 consists of 15 residues. The CDR3 region is CASSIDGVPYNEQFF. DNA for the CDR3: TGTGCCAGTAGTATAGACGGGGTACCCTACAATGAGCAGTTCTTC.

The rearrangement uses TRBV9 and TRBJ2-1; 13 nucleotides align to TRBD2. V lost 4 bases and J lost 7; bases outside the gene matches: 5. The CDR3 length is 15 residues. Per the germline V gene, CDR1 is SGDLS and CDR2 is YYNGEE. The CDR3, as DNA: TGTGCCAGCAGCAAACTAGCGGGGGGGCGGAATGAGCAGTTCTTC. As protein: CASSKLAGGRNEQFF.

The count of this clone is one. The rearrangement uses TRBV4-1 and TRBJ1-5; 10 nucleotides line up with TRBD1. Germline values: CDR1 MGHRA, CDR2 YSYEKL. The V gene end was trimmed by 4 bases and the J gene end by 5 bases; junction bases not matched to a gene: 5. This CDR3 comprises 15 residues. CDR3 sequence: CASSPSGTGDQPQHF. In DNA form, the CDR3 reads TGCGCCAGCAGCCCGTCCGGGACAGGGGATCAGCCCCAGCATTTT.

As concerns this clone: Within the sample, other DNA sequences also encode this same CDR3. This chain uses TRBV7-9 with TRBJ1-6, with no clear D. The CDR3 has 14 residues. The germline CDR1 and CDR2 sequences are SEHNR and FQNEAQ (reference sequence). Trimming pared 1 base from V and 4 bases from J, leaving 5 bases between. The CDR3 reads CASSLEQYNSPLHF. The DNA of the CDR3 is TGTGCCAGCAGCTTAGAACAATATAATTCACCCCTCCACTTT.

J is TRBJ1-1 and V is TRBV27; no firm D call. Germline CDR1 and CDR2: MNHEY and SMNVEV (reference sequence). This CDR3 comprises 16 residues. V lost 2 bases and J 4 bases, leaving 17 bases between the germline ends. CDR3 sequence reads: CASSLGGPSLGTEAFF. The CDR3 nucleotides read TGTGCCAGCAGTTTAGGTGGGCCCTCCCTGGGCACTGAAGCTTTCTTT.

This chain uses TRBV6-5 with TRBJ1-1, with 10 bases matching TRBD1. With V trimmed by 4 bases and J by 4 bases, 3 bases remained unmatched. The CDR3 has 14 residues. Germline CDR1 reads MNHEY; CDR2 reads SVGAGI. Here the CDR3 reads CASSSTGGVTEAFF. DNA of the CDR3: TGTGCCAGCAGTTCGACAGGGGGCGTCACTGAAGCTTTCTTT.

This chain joins TRBV6-5 and TRBJ1-4, with D perhaps TRBD1 (6 bases). The CDR3 sequence is 15 residues long. CDR1 and CDR2 (germline): MNHEY, SVGAGI. V was pared by 4 bases and J by 7 bases, with 16 bases between. The CDR3 loop is CASSSTGHASEKLFF. The DNA of the CDR3 is TGTGCCAGCAGTTCCACGGGACACGCGTCTGAAAAACTGTTTTTT.

The chain is built from TRBV6-2 or TRBV6-3 and TRBJ1-1; D gene unclear. Trimming shortened V by 0 bases and J by 0 bases, and 5 bases separated the two germline ends. The CDR3 is 14 residues long. From germline, CDR1 is MNHEY and CDR2 SVGEGT. The CDR3 DNA reads TGTGCCAGCAGTTACTCCCCGGTGAACACTGAAGCTTTCTTT. Translating gives CASSYSPVNTEAFF.

The V gene is TRBV6-5, the J gene TRBJ1-5; 7 bases fit TRBD1. CDR1 is MNHEY and CDR2 is SVGAGI in the germline V gene. Losses at the gene ends were 4 bases for V and 1 base for J; bases not matched to a gene: 7. CDR3 size: 16 residues. In DNA, the CDR3 is TGTGCCAGCAGTTCACTACAGGGGATGAGCAATCAGCCCCAGCATTTT. Protein sequence: CASSSLQGMSNQPQHF.

The gene calls are TRBV20-1 and TRBJ1-3; D uncertain. Germline assignment: CDR1 DFQATT and CDR2 SNEGSKA (reference sequence). Deletions cut 5 bases from V and 3 bases from J, with 5 bases between. This CDR3 spans 11 amino acids. CDR3 region: CSAVYGNTIYF. CDR3 bases: TGCAGTGCTGTGTATGGAAACACCATATATTTT.

V usage is TRBV6-5 and J usage is TRBJ2-2; tentatively, D is TRBD1 (6 bases). V lost 8 bases and J lost 6, with 13 bases in between. The CDR3 runs 13 residues. Germline lookup yields CDR1 MNHEY and CDR2 SVGAGI. CDR3 region: CASHHRESGELFF. The CDR3 nucleotides are TGTGCCAGCCACCACAGGGAATCCGGGGAGCTGTTTTTT.

This rearrangement joins TRBV14 to TRBJ2-1; D perhaps matches TRBD2 (6 bases). The germline V gene has CDR1 SGHDN and CDR2 FVKESK. Deletions cut 0 bases from V and 2 bases from J, with 11 bases between. There are 16 residues in the CDR3. The CDR3 coding sequence is TGTGCCAGCAGCCAAGAACGCACGGGGGCCTACAATGAGCAGTTCTTC. This codes for CASSQERTGAYNEQFF.

V usage is TRBV5-1 and J usage is TRBJ1-2; D might be TRBD1 (6 bases). CDR3 length: 14 residues. The V gene's germline CDR1 is SGHRS and CDR2 YFSETQ. Trimming took 5 bases from V and 4 from J, leaving 15 bases between them. CDR3 coding DNA: TGCGCCAGCAGACTGGGGGACACCAGCTATGGCTACACCTTC. Translating gives CASRLGDTSYGYTF. Combining the CDR3 with reference TRBV5-1 and TRBJ1-2 gives the whole variable domain KAGVTQTPRYLIKTRGQQVTLSCSPISGHRSVSWYQQTPGQGLQFLFEYFSETQRNKGNFPGRFSGRQFSNSRSEMNVSTLELGDSALYLCASRLGDTSYGYTFGSGTRLTVV.

This chain joins TRBV6-5 and TRBJ1-2, with D possibly TRBD1 on 5 matching bases. The CDR3 is made up of 13 amino acids. Germline CDR1 MNHEY, CDR2 SVGAGI. V was cut by 7 bases and J by 2 bases, with 11 bases left in between. For the CDR3, the DNA is TGTGCCAGCATGGGACTGATGAACTATGGCTACACCTTC. This codes for CASMGLMNYGYTF.

The chain couples TRBV10-3 to TRBJ1-1; 10 nucleotides align to TRBD1. The CDR3 consists of 14 residues. The junction had 9 bases not matched to a gene; V was cut back by 10 bases and J by 4 bases. From germline, CDR1 is ENHRY and CDR2 SYGVKD. The DNA for the CDR3 is TGTGCCACCGCGGAGACAGGGGGCGTCACTGAAGCTTTCTTT. The encoded protein is CATAETGGVTEAFF.

V is TRBV4-1 and J is TRBJ1-5, with D possibly being TRBD1 (5 bases). The CDR3 runs 16 residues. CDR1 MGHRA and CDR2 YSYEKL come from the germline V gene. The V and J ends lost 1 base and 1 base respectively, with 11 bases between them. The CDR3 sequence is CASSQAAGPSNQPQHF. The CDR3 nucleotides are TGCGCCAGCAGCCAAGCGGCAGGGCCGAGCAATCAGCCCCAGCATTTT.